What follows is one T cell receptor (beta chain) and its context. Its specificity is unknown. This sample also contains other DNA sequences that code for the same CDR3. The data were obtained in a study of cytomegalovirus exposure and HLA in healthy donors. From germline, CDR1 is SGHRS and CDR2 YFSETQ. Deletions cut 1 base from V and 5 bases from J, with 7 bases between. This CDR3 is 13 amino acids long. The PCR was carried out with 60 Vbeta primers and 13 Jbeta primers. Some clones are missing from TCRdb's copy, which holds only in-frame ones; the method was immunoSEQ multiplex PCR. The table records tens of thousands of clones, approximately 63% of them present only once. Regarding the study as a whole: Rates of TCR association differed by HLA locus in a later analysis, with DRB1 highest and HLA-C lowest.

The V call is TRBV5-1, the J call TRBJ1-5; D is undetermined. This clonotype was sampled from a young woman in good health and CMV-seronegative. Sequencing used PBMCs. The CDR3 DNA is TGCGCCAGCAGCTTGTCCGTAGATCAGCCCCAGCATTTT. It is translated as CASSLSVDQPQHF.